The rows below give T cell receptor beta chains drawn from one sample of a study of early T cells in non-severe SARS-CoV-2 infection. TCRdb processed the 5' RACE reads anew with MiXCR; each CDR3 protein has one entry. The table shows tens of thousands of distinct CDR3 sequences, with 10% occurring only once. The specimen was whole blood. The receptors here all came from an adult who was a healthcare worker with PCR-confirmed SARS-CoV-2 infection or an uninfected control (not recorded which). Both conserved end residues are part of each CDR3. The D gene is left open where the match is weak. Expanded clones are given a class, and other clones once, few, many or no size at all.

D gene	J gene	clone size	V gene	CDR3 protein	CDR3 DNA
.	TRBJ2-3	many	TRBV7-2	CASSLDRSGADTQYF	TGTGCCAGCAGCTTAGATAGGTCGGGAGCAGATACGCAGTATTTT
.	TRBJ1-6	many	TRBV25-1	CASSERAGDNSPLHF	TGTGCCAGCAGTGAAAGGGCAGGGGATAATTCACCCCTCCACTTT
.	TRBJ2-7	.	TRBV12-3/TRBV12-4	CASSLEFYEQYF	TGTGCCAGCAGTTTAGAGTTCTACGAGCAGTACTTC
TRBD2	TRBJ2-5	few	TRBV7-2	CASSPGPRPIAGGPQETQYF	TGTGCCAGCAGCCCCGGCCCCCGACCTATAGCGGGAGGGCCCCAAGAGACCCAGTACTTC
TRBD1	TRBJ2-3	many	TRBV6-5	CASSFRYRGDTQYF	TGTGCCAGCAGTTTCAGATACAGGGGGGATACGCAGTATTTT
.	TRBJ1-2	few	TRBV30	CACFPPNYGYTF	TGTGCCTGTTTTCCACCTAACTATGGCTACACCTTC
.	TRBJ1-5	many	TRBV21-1	CASSITSGTDSNQPQHF	TGTGCCAGCAGCATTACTTCCGGGACGGATAGCAATCAGCCCCAGCATTTT
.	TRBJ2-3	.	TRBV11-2	CASEPPGIRYAVF	TGTGCCAGCGAGCCCCCCGGGATTAGATACGCAGTATTT
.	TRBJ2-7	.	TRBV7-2	CASSEPPGRYEQYF	TGTGCCAGCAGCGAACCCCCGGGCCGGTACGAGCAGTACTTC
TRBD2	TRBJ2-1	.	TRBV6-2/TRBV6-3	CASTTSVAEQFF	TGTGCCAGCACCACTAGCGTCGCTGAGCAGTTCTTC
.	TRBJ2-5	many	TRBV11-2	CASSLERHTEGTQYF	TGTGCCAGCAGCTTAGAGAGGCACACCGAGGGGACCCAGTACTTC
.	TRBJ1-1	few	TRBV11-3	CASSLGDMNTEAFF	TGTGCCAGCAGCTTAGGGGACATGAACACTGAAGCTTTCTTT
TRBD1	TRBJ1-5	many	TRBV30	CAWAGRGNQPQHF	TGTGCCTGGGCAGGCAGGGGGAATCAGCCCCAGCATTTT